The clone carrying this T cell receptor (beta chain) was seen many times. Antigen unknown. 5'RACE generated cDNA with 10-nucleotide random UMIs. TCRdb re-analysed the 5' RACE reads in MiXCR, keeping a single row per CDR3 protein. This table has tens of thousands of distinct CDR3 sequences, around 5% appearing once. The data originate from a study of neurological immune-mediated disorders. Study-level findings and limits: Private repertoires in all groups were suggested, as expanded clones shared no CDR3 amino acid sequences across subjects.

This CDR3 spans 15 amino acids. Trimming took 10 bases from V and 5 from J; bases not matched to a gene: 11. Germline V CDR1 and CDR2: MNHEY, SMNVEV (reference sequence). This sequence joins TRBV27 and TRBJ2-3; 11 bases agree with TRBD1. The sequenced sample consisted of PBMCs. The sequence came from a man in his late teens or twenties with multiple sclerosis. CDR3 sequence (DNA): TGTGCCACCTCGACCCGGGACAGGGGGAGAGATACGCAGTATTTT. This sequence encodes CATSTRDRGRDTQYF.